This T cell receptor beta chain emerged from a study of sequential checkpoint blockade in melanoma. Turning to the study itself: TCRβ was sequenced from DNA of approximately 99 pretreatment tumors.

Clones were sequenced by immunoSEQ multiplex PCR, and TCRdb holds only the in-frame ones, with some missing. The sample records about 6,700 clones, around 22% being singletons. Trimming pared 0 bases from V and 0 bases from J, leaving 6 bases between. Germline V gives CDR1 SGHRS, CDR2 YFSETQ. The CDR3 contains 15 residues. The treatment: randomized to nivolumab then ipilimumab (arm A) or the reverse (arm B). The specimen comprised tumor tissue (inferred from file names), sampled from a patient given nivolumab and ipilimumab in sequence. The receptor comes from a human donor with melanoma. This sequence joins TRBV5-1 and TRBJ1-4, with D maybe TRBD1 (6 bases). In DNA, the CDR3 is TGCGCCAGCAGCTTGGCAGGGGCAACTAATGAAAAACTGTTTTTT. As protein: CASSLAGATNEKLFF. The variable domain in full, with the rest retrieved from reference TRBV5-1 and TRBJ1-4, is KAGVTQTPRYLIKTRGQQVTLSCSPISGHRSVSWYQQTPGQGLQFLFEYFSETQRNKGNFPGRFSGRQFSNSRSEMNVSTLELGDSALYLCASSLAGATNEKLFFGSGTQLSVL.